This TCR beta chain came from a study of technical replicates of blood from four donors listed by TCRdb under 2017. The V and J ends are trimmed by 10 bases and 4 bases, leaving 16 bases between them. CDR1 WNHNN and CDR2 SYGVQD were looked up in the germline V gene (reference sequence). The CDR3 has 14 amino acids, counting the end cysteine and phenylalanine. The DNA shown is the 42-base CDR3, in frame from base 1. The library was built by means of the immunoSEQ multiplex PCR assay. The immuneACCESS repertoire file appears here via TCRdb, limited to in-frame rearrangements. These files lack a portion of the clones; in checked studies, under half of the deficit traces to unresolved V genes, and the cause of the others is not known. The sample records about 87,000 clones, more than 85% of which are singletons. The top ten constitute 0.3% to 0.35% of the sample. As to this clone: What antigen it recognizes has not been identified. Base qualities are not provided; no much larger clone lies one nucleotide away.

The chain was built from TRBV10-1 and TRBJ1-4, with no confidently assigned D gene. This clonotype originated in a human donor in good health. The sequenced material came from T cells isolated from PBMCs. The nucleotides read TGCGCCAAGGTGAGGGATCATTATAATGAAAAACTGTTTTTT. Translated, it gives CAKVRDHYNEKLFF.